Listed here are 16 T cell receptor beta chains from one sample, sequenced in a study of response to subunit inactivated influenza vaccine. TCRdb re-analysed the RT-PCR reads in MiXCR, keeping a single row per CDR3 protein. The repertoire holds hundreds of thousands of distinct CDR3 sequences, 7.6% seen once, with under 15% in the top ten. This specimen was PBMCs from blood, taken about 23 months after vaccination. Receptor source: a man between 50 and 69 years old who received an inactivated influenza vaccine.

V and J are TRBV12-3 or TRBV12-4 and TRBJ1-2; TRBD1 matches at 10 bases. The CDR3 extends over 15 amino acids. The trim removed 8 bases at V and 0 bases at J, leaving 6 bases unmatched. CDR3 DNA sequence: TGTGCCAGCTTTGACAGGGGGCCTGCTAACTATGGCTACACCTTC. Translated: CASFDRGPANYGYTF.

This clonotype came up many times. The chain has TRBV4-1 and TRBJ1-5; TRBD1 is a possible D gene (5 bases). Trimming removed 4 bases from V and 4 bases from J, with 8 bases in between. Germline V gene lookup returns CDR1 MGHRA and CDR2 YSYEKL. The CDR3 loop spans 13 amino acids. The CDR3 region has the DNA TGCGCCAGCAGCCGCCCAGGGAATCAGCCCCAGCATTTT. It encodes CASSRPGNQPQHF.

The genes are TRBV4-3 and TRBJ2-2; a possible D gene is TRBD1 (6 bases). V was cut by 3 bases and J by 2 bases, with 25 bases left in between. Germline V gene lookup returns CDR1 LGHNA and CDR2 YSLEER. The CDR3 contains 20 residues. CDR3 sequence reads: CASSQAGAPISRRNTGELFF. DNA of the CDR3: TGCGCCAGCAGCCAGGCAGGGGCCCCGATTTCCCGGAGAAACACCGGGGAGCTGTTTTTT.

The gene calls are TRBV3-1 and TRBJ2-6; possible D gene TRBD2, 6 bases. The CDR3 contains 18 residues. The V and J ends lost 5 bases and 0 bases respectively, with 17 bases between them. CDR1 LGHDT and CDR2 YNNKEL come from the germline V gene (reference sequence). This CDR3 is CASSETSGAHSGANVLTF. The CDR3 coding sequence is TGTGCCAGCAGCGAAACGTCGGGAGCGCACTCTGGGGCCAACGTCCTGACTTTC.

This clonotype came up many times. The chain is built from TRBV6-1 and TRBJ1-5; maybe TRBD1 (6 bases). Trimming removed 6 bases at V and 7 bases at J, with 13 bases between. CDR3 length: 13 residues. Germline lookup yields CDR1 MNHNS and CDR2 SASEGT. Here the CDR3 reads CASRAGGGQPQHF. For the CDR3, the DNA is TGTGCCAGCAGAGCCGGGGGCGGGCAGCCCCAGCATTTT.

Concerning this clonotype itself: A read error is possible here, since a much larger clone lies one base away. The chain uses TRBV29-1 and TRBJ2-7; 11 bases fit TRBD2. This CDR3 has 16 residues. V shed 5 bases, J shed 5 bases, and the junction held 14 bases outside the gene matches. The germline gives CDR1 SQVTM, CDR2 ANQGSEA. The DNA of the CDR3 is TGCAGCGTTATGCCTCGTCTAGCGGGGGGCCTGAACGAGCAGTACTTC. Amino acid sequence: CSVMPRLAGGLNEQYF.

This clonotype came up a few times. The CDR3 DNA is TGTGCCAGCAGCTCCGATTACCCTCTGAACCCGGAGACCCAGTACTTC. It codes for CASSSDYPLNPETQYF. The V gene is TRBV7-9, the J gene TRBJ2-5; D not certain. There are 16 residues in the CDR3. V lost 4 bases and J 5 bases, leaving 20 bases between the germline ends. Germline V gives CDR1 SEHNR, CDR2 FQNEAQ (reference sequence).

The genes are TRBV14 and TRBJ1-6; D might be TRBD1 (5 bases). Germline-derived CDR1 and CDR2 are SGHDN and FVKESK. The V end was cut by 0 bases, the J end by 2 bases, with 11 bases between. CDR3 length: 17 amino acids. The CDR3 sequence is CASSQDGGFTYNSPLHF. CDR3 in DNA: TGTGCCAGCAGCCAAGATGGGGGTTTCACCTATAATTCACCCCTCCACTTT.

This clonotype has just a few counts. The chain joins TRBV23-1 to TRBJ2-1, with 7 bases fitting TRBD1. TRBV23-1 is an open reading frame, and its role is uncertain. V shed 0 bases, J shed 5 bases, and the junction held 10 bases outside the gene matches. This CDR3 has 17 residues. CDR3 nucleotide sequence: TGCGCCAGCAGTCAATCGAATAAGGGGACAGTTCACAATGAGCAGTTCTTC. Its protein is CASSQSNKGTVHNEQFF.

J is TRBJ2-1 and V is TRBV4-2; TRBD2 agrees at 9 bases. Per germline, CDR1 LGHNA and CDR2 YNFKEQ. The CDR3 spans 17 residues. Trimming removed 0 bases from V and 4 bases from J; junction bases left unmatched: 7. CDR3 sequence: CASSQDSLAGYYNEQFF. CDR3 coding DNA: TGTGCCAGCAGCCAAGATTCCCTAGCGGGGTATTACAATGAGCAGTTCTTC.

This chain joins TRBV15 and TRBJ2-5; 12 bases agree with TRBD2. This CDR3 has 17 amino acids. The V gene end was trimmed by 1 base and the J gene end by 4 bases; junction bases not matched to a gene: 7. Per germline, CDR1 LNHNV and CDR2 YYDKDF (reference sequence). CDR3 nucleotides: TGTGCCACCAGCAGAGGACTAGCGGGAGATAAAAGAGAGACCCAGTACTTC. Protein sequence: CATSRGLAGDKRETQYF.

This clonotype came up a few times. The chain links TRBV3-1 to TRBJ2-7; no clear D gene. The CDR3 loop spans 13 amino acids. Per germline, CDR1 LGHDT and CDR2 YNNKEL (reference sequence). Trimming pared 1 base from V and 6 bases from J, leaving 10 bases between. CDR3 in amino acids: CASSQGVRTEQYF. DNA for the CDR3: TGTGCCAGCAGCCAAGGCGTGCGGACCGAGCAGTACTTC.

The rearrangement uses TRBV20-1 and TRBJ2-3; 7 nucleotides agree with TRBD1. The CDR3 contains 18 residues. V lost 3 bases to trimming and J lost 0 bases; unmatched junction nucleotides: 15. Germline V gene sequence: CDR1 DFQATT, CDR2 SNEGSKA (reference sequence). CDR3 in amino acids: CSASESSNRGYSTDTQYF. The CDR3 DNA reads TGCAGTGCTAGTGAGAGTTCGAACAGGGGATACAGCACAGATACGCAGTATTTT.

The gene calls are TRBV4-3 and TRBJ1-2; D is unresolved. CDR1 and CDR2 from the germline V gene are LGHNA and YSLEER. The CDR3 contains 13 residues. V lost 0 bases and J 10 bases, leaving 12 bases between the germline ends. The CDR3 loop is CASSQELASPYTF. CDR3 DNA sequence: TGCGCCAGCAGCCAAGAGTTGGCCTCGCCCTACACCTTC.

V gene TRBV6-1 combines with J gene TRBJ2-1, with 12 bases aligning to TRBD2. The trim removed 5 bases at V and 1 base at J, leaving 9 bases unmatched. CDR3 length equals 18 residues. CDR1 and CDR2 (germline): MNHNS, SASEGT. The CDR3 reads CASSLGLAGLRSYNEQFF. The CDR3 bases are TGTGCCAGCAGTCTCGGACTAGCGGGATTGAGGTCCTACAATGAGCAGTTCTTC.

The rearrangement uses TRBV5-6 and TRBJ2-7, with 7 positions matching TRBD1. The length of the CDR3 is 16 residues. Per germline, CDR1 SGHDT and CDR2 YYEEEE. The V segment lost 2 bases and the J segment 0 bases; nucleotides outside the gene matches: 8. In DNA form, the CDR3 reads TGTGCCAGCAGCTTTGTAGGGACAGTCCTCTCCTACGAGCAGTACTTC. Its protein is CASSFVGTVLSYEQYF.